The 5 T cell receptor beta chains reported below all come from one sample, sequenced in a study of T cells in Graves' hyperthyroidism and ophthalmopathy. Researchers amplified the TCR beta CDR3 regions from RNA transcripts. First-round RT-PCR with HTBI primers amplified the TCR CDR3 region. TCRdb itself ran the multiplex PCR reads through MiXCR, one entry per CDR3 protein. Among nearly 600,000 distinct CDR3 sequences, more than 13% were seen once, and the ten largest hold around 7%. The material sequenced was blood. These receptors came from a woman in her late teens or twenties with Graves' ophthalmopathy.

This clonotype was recorded at least ten times. The gene calls are TRBV9 and TRBJ2-1, with 9 bases fitting TRBD2. Germline-derived CDR1 and CDR2 are SGDLS and YYNGEE. The V and J ends lost 0 bases and 8 bases, in that order; junction bases with no gene match: 6. This CDR3 is built from 15 residues. This CDR3 reads CASSVEAGGRDEQFF. The CDR3 DNA is TGTGCCAGCAGCGTAGAGGCGGGAGGGCGTGATGAGCAGTTCTTC.

This clonotype was seen at least ten times. The rearrangement links TRBV6-2 or TRBV6-3 to TRBJ2-1; 7 bases line up with TRBD1. Germline CDR1 and CDR2: MNHEY and SVGEGT. Trimming took 1 base from V and 6 from J; bases not matched to a gene: 3. The CDR3 runs to 14 residues. CDR3 sequence (DNA): TGTGCCAGCAGTTACTTGACAGGGCTCAATGAGCAGTTCTTC. This codes for CASSYLTGLNEQFF.

This clonotype was found a few times. V and J are TRBV20-1 and TRBJ2-5; D remains unclear. The CDR3 is 13 amino acids. Germline-derived CDR1 and CDR2 are DFQATT and SNEGSKA (reference sequence). V was clipped by 4 bases and J by 2 bases, with 11 bases between them. In DNA, the CDR3 is TGCAGTGCTACGACTGCCTCTCAAGAGACCCAGTACTTC. Translated, it gives CSATTASQETQYF.

This clonotype was recorded many times. The chain couples TRBV5-6 to TRBJ2-7, with D unclear. CDR1 is SGHDT, CDR2 YYEEEE, per germline. V gave up 7 bases and J gave up 1 base, with 12 bases separating them. This CDR3 is built from 13 residues. The DNA of the CDR3 is TGTGCCAGCTGCTCCGACGGTTCCTACGAGCAGTACTTC. It specifies CASCSDGSYEQYF.

This chain joins TRBV27 and TRBJ2-2; the D is unclear. The V gene lost 3 bases and the J gene lost 2 bases, with 4 bases spanning the gap. Germline V gene data show CDR1 as MNHEY and CDR2 as SMNVEV (reference sequence). The CDR3 covers 13 residues. In nucleotides, the CDR3 is TGTGCCAGCAGTTTTTTAAACACCGGGGAGCTGTTTTTT. It specifies CASSFLNTGELFF.